This T cell receptor (beta chain) derives from a study of shared clonotypes between healthy human individuals. Study details: Contributing individuals were a couple of females and three males aged 18 to 49.

Study-wide findings and caveats: Clonotype sharing among donors, it was expected, would be affected by sequencing depth.

Assay: immunoSEQ multiplex PCR; the TCRdb copy retains only in-frame clones and omits some. The profile shows approximately 1.9 million clones, around 93% of them singletons. Points on this clone: Its antigen remains unidentified. Other DNA sequences in this specimen translate into the identical CDR3.

CDR1 and CDR2 from the germline V gene are KGHSH and LQKENI. After removal of 3 bases from V and 6 bases from J, the junction contained 6 bases not matched to a gene. The CDR3 contains 15 residues. Only CD45RO-negative cells positively selected for CCR7 counted as naive CD8 cells, so terminally differentiated effector memory CD45RA+ cells were excluded. This receptor was taken from a man between 18 and 29 years old in good health. Some clones in this sample may be carry-over from other donors' samples. V usage is TRBV18 and J usage is TRBJ2-1; TRBD2 matches at 9 bases. Sequenced material: naive CD8+ T cells from PBMCs. CDR3: CASSPGAGGPNEQFF. DNA for the CDR3: TGTGCCAGCTCACCCGGGGCGGGAGGGCCCAATGAGCAGTTCTTC. The full variable domain, with the rest looked up from reference TRBV18 and TRBJ2-1, is NAGVMQNPRHLVRRRGQEARLRCSPMKGHSHVYWYRQLPEEGLKFMVYLQKENIIDESGMPKERFSAEFPKEGPSILRIQQVVRGDSAAYFCASSPGAGGPNEQFFGPGTRLTVL.